A single sample gave rise to the 4 T cell receptor beta chains below, sequenced in a study of T cell responses to AZD1222 COVID-19 vaccine. This table comes from immunoSEQ multiplex PCR, and its TCRdb copy is limited to in-frame clones, with some not included. The sample lists some 150,000 clones, about nine tenths occurring once. The input for sequencing was peripheral blood, taken on day 0 of MenACWY control vaccination. The receptor set was obtained from an adult in good health.

This sequence joins TRBV7-9 and TRBJ2-7; 9 bases align to TRBD1. The CDR3 is 15 residues long. V dropped 5 bases and J dropped 2; count of bases not matched to a gene: 7. Germline CDR1 and CDR2: SEHNR and FQNEAQ (reference sequence). Written as DNA, the CDR3 is TGTGCCAGCAGCCCATTAGGGACAGGGACCTACGAGCAGTACTTC. It yields the protein CASSPLGTGTYEQYF. The whole variable domain, filled in from reference TRBV7-9 and TRBJ2-7, reads DTGVSQNPRHKITKRGQNVTFRCDPISEHNRLYWYRQTLGQGPEFLTYFQNEAQLEKSRLLSDRFSAERPKGSFSTLEIQRTEQGDSAMYLCASSPLGTGTYEQYFGPGTRLTVT.

The chain employs TRBV30 and TRBJ2-5; D possibly corresponds to TRBD1 (5 bases). The germline gives CDR1 GTSNPN, CDR2 SVGIG (reference sequence). Trimming took 3 bases from V and 3 from J, leaving 5 bases between them. There are 11 residues in the CDR3. The CDR3 DNA sequence: TGTGCCTGGAGAGGGGAAGAGACCCAGTACTTC. Translation: CAWRGEETQYF.

The chain uses TRBV5-6 and TRBJ1-1, with TRBD1 matching 7 bases. J was trimmed by 4 bases and V by 7 bases; bases with no gene match: 7. The CDR3 is 13 residues long. Germline loops: CDR1 SGHDT, CDR2 YYEEEE. The CDR3, as DNA: TGTGCCAGCCGACCGACAGGGTCCACTGAAGCTTTCTTT. This codes for CASRPTGSTEAFF.

This clone occurred a few times. The chain is built from TRBV14 and TRBJ2-3; TRBD2 agrees at 15 bases. V trimming: 4 bases; J trimming: 8 bases; junction bases outside the gene matches: 4. From germline, CDR1 is SGHDN and CDR2 FVKESK. CDR3 length equals 15 residues. The CDR3 DNA follows: TGTGCCAGCAGCCTACCGGGACTAGCGGGGGGTACGCAGTATTTT. Translated: CASSLPGLAGGTQYF.